Shown below are 17 T cell receptor beta chains from a single sample sequenced in a study of blood T cell repertoires in COVID-19. The assay was immunoSEQ multiplex PCR, and TCRdb's table has in-frame clones only and misses some. Of approximately 350,000 clones listed, around four fifths are singletons. Sequencing was carried out using peripheral blood. The receptors were gathered from a man aged 30 to 45 with active or convalescent COVID-19.

The CDR3 nucleotides read TGCGCCAGCAGCCCGGGACAGGCGGGCACTGAAGCTTTCTTT. It specifies CASSPGQAGTEAFF. The chain joins TRBV4-1 to TRBJ1-1; 8 nucleotides agree with TRBD1. The CDR3 spans 14 residues. Per the germline V gene, CDR1 is MGHRA and CDR2 is YSYEKL. V lost 4 bases and J lost 4; bases outside the gene matches: 5.

This chain joins TRBV7-8 and TRBJ1-1, with D tentatively TRBD1 (5 bases). V was cut by 4 bases and J by 4 bases, with 16 bases left in between. Germline V gives CDR1 SGHVS, CDR2 FQNEAQ. This CDR3 has 15 residues. The CDR3 region has the DNA TGTGCCAGCAGCTGGACGGCGGGGAGGGGCACTGAAGCTTTCTTT. Its protein product is CASSWTAGRGTEAFF.

The rearrangement uses TRBV30 and TRBJ1-2; TRBD1 agrees at 7 bases. This CDR3 has 12 amino acids. The V and J ends lost 4 bases and 6 bases, in that order; junction bases with no gene match: 5. The germline CDR1 and CDR2 sequences are GTSNPN and SVGIG (reference sequence). The CDR3 sequence: CAWIRDRDGYTF. As DNA, the CDR3 is TGTGCCTGGATCCGGGACAGAGATGGCTACACCTTC. Filled out from reference TRBV30 and TRBJ1-2, the complete variable domain reads SQTIHQWPATLVQPVGSPLSLECTVEGTSNPNLYWYRQAAGRGLQLLFYSVGIGQISSEVPQNLSASRPQDRQFILSSKKLLLSDSGFYLCAWIRDRDGYTFGSGTRLTVV.

J is TRBJ2-7 and V is TRBV7-2; D is possibly TRBD2 (6 bases). V was clipped by 0 bases and J by 3 bases, with 9 bases between them. The germline CDR1 and CDR2 sequences are SGHTA and FQGNSA. There are 14 residues in the CDR3. CDR3 amino acids: CASSLAPRGYEQYF. In nucleotides, the CDR3 is TGTGCCAGCAGCTTAGCCCCGCGGGGCTACGAGCAGTACTTC.

The table lists this clone with a few counts. The J gene is TRBJ1-1, the V gene TRBV5-1; D gene ambiguous. From germline, CDR1 is SGHRS and CDR2 YFSETQ. The CDR3 is made up of 13 amino acids. V lost 6 bases to trimming and J lost 11 bases, with 20 bases between them. The CDR3 loop reads CASTVTGSGEAFF. CDR3 nucleotide sequence: TGCGCCAGCACCGTAACGGGTAGCGGGGAGGCTTTCTTT. Full variable domain (remainder filled in from reference TRBV5-1 and TRBJ1-1): KAGVTQTPRYLIKTRGQQVTLSCSPISGHRSVSWYQQTPGQGLQFLFEYFSETQRNKGNFPGRFSGRQFSNSRSEMNVSTLELGDSALYLCASTVTGSGEAFFGQGTRLTVV.

The chain uses TRBV9 and TRBJ1-3; D is undetermined. Between the trimmed V and J ends, which lost 7 bases and 4 bases, there was a span of 15 bases. In germline, CDR1 is SGDLS, CDR2 YYNGEE. The CDR3 has 14 residues. CDR3 in amino acids: CASGWGETGNTIYF. CDR3 sequence (DNA): TGTGCCAGCGGTTGGGGAGAAACGGGAAACACCATATATTTT.

CDR3 DNA: TGTGCCAGCAGTGAATGGACAGCTAATTCACCCCTCCACTTT. Amino acid sequence: CASSEWTANSPLHF. This chain joins TRBV2 and TRBJ1-6; possible D gene TRBD1, 6 bases. V was shortened by 2 bases and J by 6 bases, with 8 bases between the two germline ends. This CDR3 is built from 14 residues. From germline, CDR1 is SNHLY and CDR2 FYNNEI.

This clone came up once. The rearrangement joins TRBV18 to TRBJ1-1; D might be TRBD1 (5 bases). The CDR3 totals 14 residues. V shed 0 bases and J shed 11 bases, with 16 bases lying between them. Germline V gene lookup returns CDR1 KGHSH and CDR2 LQKENI. The CDR3 loop reads CASSPPAGLLTAFF. The CDR3 nucleotides are TGTGCCAGCTCACCACCGGCAGGGCTCTTAACTGCTTTCTTT.

The chain employs TRBV5-1 and TRBJ2-5; TRBD2 might be the D (5 bases). V dropped 1 base and J dropped 9 bases, with 16 bases sitting between them. Germline V CDR1 and CDR2: SGHRS, YFSETQ. The CDR3 contains 14 residues. The DNA of the CDR3 is TGCGCCAGCAGCTTGCTACGGCCGGTGGAGGCCCAGTACTTC. Encoded protein: CASSLLRPVEAQYF.

This chain joins TRBV6-1 and TRBJ1-1; TRBD1 might be the D (5 bases). Germline loops: CDR1 MNHNS, CDR2 SASEGT. Between the trimmed V and J ends, which lost 1 base and 1 base, there was a span of 13 bases. The CDR3 is 16 residues long. In nucleotides, the CDR3 is TGTGCCAGCAGTGAAGAGGGGAGCGGGGCGAACACTGAAGCTTTCTTT. The encoded protein is CASSEEGSGANTEAFF.

V gene TRBV3-1 (or the pseudogene TRBV3-2) combines with J gene TRBJ1-5; 8 bases map to TRBD1. CDR3 length equals 16 residues. CDR1 and CDR2 from the germline V gene are LGHDT and YNNKEL (reference sequence). With V trimmed by 2 bases and J by 7 bases, 10 bases remained unmatched. Here the CDR3 DNA reads TGTGCCAGCAGCCAATTGGGCCCTGGACAGGGCCAGCCCCAGCATTTT. Translation: CASSQLGPGQGQPQHF.

DNA of the CDR3: TGTGCCAGCAGCCTGGGACAGGGAACCTCCTACGAGCAGTACTTC. Protein product: CASSLGQGTSYEQYF. The gene calls are TRBV11-3 and TRBJ2-7, with 9 bases aligning to TRBD1. The CDR3 spans 15 residues. Germline loops: CDR1 SGHNT, CDR2 YENEEA. J was trimmed by 0 bases and V by 5 bases; bases with no gene match: 5.

The chain carries TRBV19 and TRBJ1-1; D gene unclear. The germline V gene has CDR1 LNHDA and CDR2 SQIVND (reference sequence). The CDR3 contains 14 residues. V lost 8 bases, J lost 1 base, and 14 bases lay in between. The CDR3 loop reads CASQPGLGNTEAFF. The CDR3 coding sequence is TGTGCCAGTCAACCTGGACTGGGGAACACTGAAGCTTTCTTT. Filled out from reference TRBV19 and TRBJ1-1, the complete variable domain reads DGGITQSPKYLFRKEGQNVTLSCEQNLNHDAMYWYRQDPGQGLRLIYYSQIVNDFQKGDIAEGYSVSREKKESFPLTVTSAQKNPTAFYLCASQPGLGNTEAFFGQGTRLTVV.

The V and J genes are TRBV19 and TRBJ1-1, with a possible D match to TRBD1 (6 bases). CDR1 is LNHDA and CDR2 is SQIVND in the germline V gene (reference sequence). This CDR3 contains 13 residues. Trimming removed 8 bases at V and 0 bases at J, with 10 bases between. The CDR3 coding sequence is TGTGCCAGTTACAGGGAGATGAACACTGAAGCTTTCTTT. This sequence encodes CASYREMNTEAFF.

The V call is TRBV4-1, the J call TRBJ2-1; 10 nucleotides align to TRBD1. This CDR3 region has 16 residues. V shed 4 bases, J shed 7 bases, and the junction held 10 bases outside the gene matches. In germline, CDR1 is MGHRA, CDR2 YSYEKL. CDR3 region: CASSRSGQGVRNEQFF. CDR3 sequence (DNA): TGCGCCAGCAGCCGCTCCGGACAGGGGGTGCGAAATGAGCAGTTCTTC.

In its sample, this clone was seen a few times. The CDR3 bases are TGTGCCAGCAGCGGGGAAGACAGGACACTAGGGGAGCTGTTTTTT. The encoded protein is CASSGEDRTLGELFF. The V gene is TRBV9, the J gene TRBJ2-2, with D tentatively TRBD1 (6 bases). Trimming pared 3 bases from V and 8 bases from J, leaving 17 bases between. The CDR3 length is 15 residues. Germline-derived CDR1 and CDR2 are SGDLS and YYNGEE.

This clone was detected once. The chain employs TRBV4-3 and TRBJ2-1, with 8 bases fitting TRBD1. The length of the CDR3 is 20 residues. CDR1 and CDR2 from the germline V gene are LGHNA and YSLEER. Germline trimming cut 0 bases from V and 2 bases from J; bases unmatched to any gene: 15. The chain's CDR3 is CASSQDHFSGGALAYNEQFF. DNA of the CDR3: TGCGCCAGCAGCCAAGATCACTTCTCAGGGGGCGCATTAGCCTACAATGAGCAGTTCTTC.